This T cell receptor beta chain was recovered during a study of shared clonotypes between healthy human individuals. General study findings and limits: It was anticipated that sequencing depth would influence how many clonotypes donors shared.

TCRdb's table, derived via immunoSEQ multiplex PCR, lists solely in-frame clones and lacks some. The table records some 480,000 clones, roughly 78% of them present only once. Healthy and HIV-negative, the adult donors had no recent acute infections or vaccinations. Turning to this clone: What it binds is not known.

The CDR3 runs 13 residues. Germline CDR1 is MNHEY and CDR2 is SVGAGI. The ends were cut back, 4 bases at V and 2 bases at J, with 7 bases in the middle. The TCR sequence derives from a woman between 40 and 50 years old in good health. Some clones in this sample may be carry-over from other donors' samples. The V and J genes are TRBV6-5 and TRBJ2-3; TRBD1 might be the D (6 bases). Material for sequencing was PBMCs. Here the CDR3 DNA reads TGTGCCAGCAGTTCAGGGGACACAGATACGCAGTATTTT. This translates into CASSSGDTDTQYF.